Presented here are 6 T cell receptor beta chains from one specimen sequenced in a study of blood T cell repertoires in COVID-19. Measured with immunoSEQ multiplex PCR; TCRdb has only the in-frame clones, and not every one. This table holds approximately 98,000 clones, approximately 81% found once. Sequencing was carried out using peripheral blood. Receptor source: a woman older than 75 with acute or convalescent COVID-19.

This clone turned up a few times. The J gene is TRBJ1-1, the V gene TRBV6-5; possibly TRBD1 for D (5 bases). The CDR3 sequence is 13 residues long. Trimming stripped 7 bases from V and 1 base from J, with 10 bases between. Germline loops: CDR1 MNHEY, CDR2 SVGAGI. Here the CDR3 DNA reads TGTGCCAGCACCAAACAGGAGAACACTGAAGCTTTCTTT. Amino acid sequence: CASTKQENTEAFF.

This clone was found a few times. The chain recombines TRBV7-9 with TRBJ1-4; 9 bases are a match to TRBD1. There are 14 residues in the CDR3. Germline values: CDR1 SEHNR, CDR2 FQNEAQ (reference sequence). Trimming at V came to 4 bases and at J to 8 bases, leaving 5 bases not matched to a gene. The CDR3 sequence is CASSWGQGEEKLFF. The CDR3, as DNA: TGTGCCAGCAGCTGGGGACAGGGAGAGGAAAAACTGTTTTTT.

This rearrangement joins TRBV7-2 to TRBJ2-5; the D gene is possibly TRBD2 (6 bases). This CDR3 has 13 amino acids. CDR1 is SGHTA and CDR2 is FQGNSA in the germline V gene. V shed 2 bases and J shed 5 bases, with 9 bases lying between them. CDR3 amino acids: CASSLRRVETQYF. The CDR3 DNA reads TGTGCCAGCAGCTTAAGGAGGGTCGAGACCCAGTACTTC.

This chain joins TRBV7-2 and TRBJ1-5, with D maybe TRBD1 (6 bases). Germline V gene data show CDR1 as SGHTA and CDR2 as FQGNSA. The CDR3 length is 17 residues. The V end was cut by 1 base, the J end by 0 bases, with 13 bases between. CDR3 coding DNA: TGTGCCAGCAGCTTAGAGACAGGCCTTTATAGCAATCAGCCCCAGCATTTT. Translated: CASSLETGLYSNQPQHF.

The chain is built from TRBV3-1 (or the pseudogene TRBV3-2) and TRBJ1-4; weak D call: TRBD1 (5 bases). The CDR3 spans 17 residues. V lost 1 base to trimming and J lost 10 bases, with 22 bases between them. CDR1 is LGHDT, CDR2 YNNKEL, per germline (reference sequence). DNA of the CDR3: TGTGCCAGCAGCCAAGGACCCGCCGGGGGAACGGGGGGAAAACTGTTTTTT. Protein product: CASSQGPAGGTGGKLFF.

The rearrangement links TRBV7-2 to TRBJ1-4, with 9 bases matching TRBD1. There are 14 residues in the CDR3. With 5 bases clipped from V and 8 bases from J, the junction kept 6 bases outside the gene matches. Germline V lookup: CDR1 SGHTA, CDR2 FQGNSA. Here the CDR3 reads CASSRDREGEKLFF. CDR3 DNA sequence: TGTGCCAGCAGCAGGGACAGGGAAGGCGAAAAACTGTTTTTT.